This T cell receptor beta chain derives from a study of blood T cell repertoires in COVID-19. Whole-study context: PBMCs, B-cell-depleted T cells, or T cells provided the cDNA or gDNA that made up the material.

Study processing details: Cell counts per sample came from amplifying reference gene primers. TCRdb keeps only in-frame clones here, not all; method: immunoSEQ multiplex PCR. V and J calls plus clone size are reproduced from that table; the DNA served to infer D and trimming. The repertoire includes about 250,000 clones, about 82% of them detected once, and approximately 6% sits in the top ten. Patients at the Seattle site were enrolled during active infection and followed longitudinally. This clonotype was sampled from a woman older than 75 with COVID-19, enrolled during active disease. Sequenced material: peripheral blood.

The DNA of the CDR3 is TGTGCCAGCACTGCCCCCCCAGGGGGCGCCTCAGATACGCAGTATTTT. Translated: CASTAPPGGASDTQYF. The J gene is TRBJ2-3, the V gene TRBV2; 8 nucleotides line up with TRBD1. Germline trimming cut 7 bases from V and 4 bases from J; bases unmatched to any gene: 13. The CDR3 loop spans 16 amino acids. Germline values: CDR1 SNHLY, CDR2 FYNNEI.